The 32 T cell receptor beta chains below come from one sample, sequenced in a study of T cells expressing NK-cell markers. Reanalyzing the 5' RACE reads, TCRdb keeps one entry per CDR3 protein, without DNA. The listing records about 440,000 distinct CDR3 sequences. The sequencing sample was made of blood T cells: a sorted CD56 or NKG2C T cell subset, CD4+ or CD8+ T cells, or bulk PBMC T cells (not recorded which). Receptors were obtained from a woman between 18 and 70 years old in good health.

The V gene is TRBV7-8, the J gene TRBJ1-1; the TCRdb call, TRBD1, lacks DNA for checking. This CDR3 contains 16 residues. The germline CDR1 and CDR2 sequences are SGHVS and FQNEAQ. CDR3 in amino acids: CASSLVAGTMNTEAFF.

This chain connects TRBV27 to TRBJ1-2; the D gene TCRdb calls, TRBD1, cannot be checked with no DNA. The CDR3 consists of 14 residues. Germline loops: CDR1 MNHEY, CDR2 SMNVEV (reference sequence). The CDR3 sequence: CASSTNGGNYGYTF.

The V and J genes are TRBV5-4 and TRBJ2-3; the D call of TRBD2 rests on TCRdb alone, since no DNA is present to check it. In germline, CDR1 is SGHNT, CDR2 YYREEE (reference sequence). The CDR3 is 14 amino acids. CDR3 residues: CASSLGRGADTQYF. Looking up the rest from reference TRBV5-4 and TRBJ2-3 gives the full variable domain: ETGVTQSPTHLIKTRGQQVTLRCSSQSGHNTVSWYQQALGQGPQFIFQYYREEENGRGNFPPRFSGLQFPNYSSELNVNALELDDSALYLCASSLGRGADTQYFGPGTRLTVL.

V is TRBV5-6 and J is TRBJ2-7. CDR3 length: 13 amino acids. Germline V lookup: CDR1 SGHDT, CDR2 YYEEEE. CDR3 protein: CASNFTDSYEQYF.

The genes are TRBV29-1 and TRBJ2-3; TCRdb outputs TRBD1, but without DNA this stays unchecked. Germline CDR1 reads SQVTM; CDR2 reads ANQGSEA. The length of the CDR3 is 13 residues. The CDR3 region is CSVAWGASDTQYF.

The rearrangement links TRBV10-3 to TRBJ2-1; no DNA is available, so the TRBD2 call from TCRdb remains unchecked. Germline lookup yields CDR1 ENHRY and CDR2 SYGVKD. The CDR3 is 20 residues long. The CDR3 spells CAISESDSGRERSSYNEQFF.

J is TRBJ2-3 and V is TRBV7-9; without DNA, the TCRdb call of TRBD2 cannot be checked. The CDR3 contains 15 residues. CDR1 SEHNR and CDR2 FQNEAQ come from the germline V gene (reference sequence). The chain's CDR3 is CASSFRAGALDTQYF.

The chain links TRBV29-1 to TRBJ2-7; TCRdb proposes TRBD2, but this gene call is untestable without DNA. The CDR3 runs 13 residues. Germline assignment: CDR1 SQVTM and CDR2 ANQGSEA. The chain's CDR3 is CSVALGDVDEQYF.

The rearrangement uses TRBV6-2 or TRBV6-3 and TRBJ2-1; no DNA is available, so the TRBD2 call from TCRdb remains unchecked. CDR1 MNHEY and CDR2 SVGEGT come from the germline V gene. The CDR3 consists of 19 residues. CDR3 residues: CASRRPGLAGATSYNEQFF.

This clonotype is medium-sized (0.01 to 0.1%) by frequency. The chain carries TRBV29-1 and TRBJ2-7; TCRdb lists TRBD1, though no DNA is available to test this call. Per germline, CDR1 SQVTM and CDR2 ANQGSEA. The length of the CDR3 is 11 residues. The CDR3 here is CSVGGEVEQYF.

The chain joins TRBV12-3 or TRBV12-4 to TRBJ1-2; the TRBD1 assignment by TCRdb is unverifiable without DNA. The CDR3 is made up of 11 amino acids. CDR3 sequence: CAIQGWFGYTF.

The chain is built from TRBV12-3 or TRBV12-4 and TRBJ1-5. The CDR3 runs 12 residues. This chain's CDR3 is CASSSDPQPQHF.

This chain joins TRBV5-6 and TRBJ2-7; there is no DNA to check the TCRdb D call of TRBD2. This CDR3 contains 16 residues. Germline V CDR1 and CDR2: SGHDT, YYEEEE. The chain's CDR3 is CASSLKLGRAFEEQYF.

This chain links TRBV7-8 with TRBJ2-2; TCRdb picks TRBD1, but there is no DNA to check that call. The CDR3 is 16 residues long. Germline CDR1 and CDR2: SGHVS and FQNEAQ. CDR3 region: CASSPLGGGNTGELFF.

The chain uses TRBV10-3 and TRBJ2-1; no DNA is available, so the TRBD2 call from TCRdb remains unchecked. In germline, CDR1 is ENHRY, CDR2 SYGVKD. The CDR3 has 13 residues. The chain's CDR3 is CAISELTRDEQFF.

The chain joins TRBV10-2 to TRBJ2-3; the D call from TCRdb, TRBD1, cannot be confirmed without DNA. This CDR3 comprises 15 residues. Germline V gene lookup returns CDR1 WSHSY and CDR2 SAAADI. CDR3 in amino acids: CASSKPSLGTDTQYF.

The chain has TRBV7-9 and TRBJ2-1; the TCRdb call, TRBD1, lacks DNA for checking. Germline V gene sequence: CDR1 SEHNR, CDR2 FQNEAQ (reference sequence). The CDR3 has 13 amino acids. CDR3 region: CASSLGPLGEQFF.

This chain joins TRBV25-1 and TRBJ2-5. The CDR3 extends over 12 amino acids. Germline CDR1 reads MGHDK; CDR2 reads SYGVNS. The CDR3 spells CASRKYQETQYF.

The J gene is TRBJ1-2, the V gene TRBV6-2 or TRBV6-3; TCRdb picks TRBD1, but there is no DNA to check that call. CDR1 and CDR2 from the germline V gene are MNHEY and SVGEGT. The CDR3 runs 15 residues. CDR3 in amino acids: CASSTGTEPIYGYTF.

Here the CDR3 reads CSARHSGSYNEQFF. The chain uses TRBV20-1 and TRBJ2-1; the D gene TCRdb calls, TRBD2, cannot be checked with no DNA. Germline-derived CDR1 and CDR2 are DFQATT and SNEGSKA (reference sequence). The CDR3 extends over 14 amino acids.

The V call is TRBV6-5, the J call TRBJ2-3. The CDR3 is 16 residues long. CDR1 and CDR2 (germline): MNHEY, SVGAGI. The CDR3 loop reads CAISYSAVSSTDTQYF.

This sequence joins TRBV11-3 and TRBJ2-1; TCRdb calls TRBD1, which cannot be checked without DNA. The CDR3 runs 13 residues. CDR1 and CDR2 (germline): SGHNT, YENEEA. The CDR3 loop reads CASSPRDRKKQFF. Full variable domain (missing parts from reference TRBV11-3 and TRBJ2-1): EAGVVQSPRYKIIEKKQPVAFWCNPISGHNTLYWYLQNLGQGPELLIRYENEEAVDDSQLPKDRFSAERLKGVDSTLKIQPAELGDSAVYLCASSPRDRKKQFFGPGTRLTVL.

The rearrangement uses TRBV3-1 and TRBJ2-1; TCRdb proposes TRBD2, but this gene call is untestable without DNA. Germline loops: CDR1 LGHDT, CDR2 YNNKEL (reference sequence). The CDR3 spans 13 residues. The CDR3 is CASRPGTSFEQFF.

The chain is built from TRBV20-1 and TRBJ2-3; there is no DNA to check the TCRdb D call of TRBD2. Germline lookup yields CDR1 DFQATT and CDR2 SNEGSKA (reference sequence). The CDR3 sequence is 17 residues long. CDR3 sequence: CSASAVDRRTRTDTQYF.

V and J are TRBV7-3 and TRBJ2-2; TCRdb picks TRBD2, but there is no DNA to check that call. Per germline, CDR1 SGHTA and CDR2 FQGTGA. The CDR3 runs 15 residues. CDR3 sequence: CASSPSGGAIGELFF.

This chain links TRBV5-1 with TRBJ2-3; TCRdb outputs TRBD2, but without DNA this stays unchecked. Germline V gives CDR1 SGHRS, CDR2 YFSETQ. This CDR3 spans 17 amino acids. CDR3 region: CASSLATSFRSTDTQYF. Together with reference TRBV5-1 and TRBJ2-3, the CDR3 gives the full variable domain: KAGVTQTPRYLIKTRGQQVTLSCSPISGHRSVSWYQQTPGQGLQFLFEYFSETQRNKGNFPGRFSGRQFSNSRSEMNVSTLELGDSALYLCASSLATSFRSTDTQYFGPGTRLTVL.

CDR3 region: CAISGTGAGANVLTF. The chain links TRBV10-3 to TRBJ2-6; TCRdb indicates TRBD1, and absent DNA this call remains unverified. Germline CDR1 and CDR2: ENHRY and SYGVKD. CDR3 length: 15 residues.

The chain uses TRBV20-1 and TRBJ1-2; the D call from TCRdb, TRBD1, cannot be confirmed without DNA. This CDR3 is built from 16 residues. Per germline, CDR1 DFQATT and CDR2 SNEGSKA (reference sequence). CDR3 residues: CSARRDQRDDDYGYTF.

The rearrangement joins TRBV20-1 to TRBJ2-1; there is no DNA to check the TCRdb D call of TRBD2. The CDR3 has 14 residues. Germline V gene data show CDR1 as DFQATT and CDR2 as SNEGSKA (reference sequence). The CDR3 region is CSARDMTNRNEQFF.

The rearrangement links TRBV19 to TRBJ2-1; TCRdb outputs TRBD1, but without DNA this stays unchecked. The CDR3 sequence is 16 residues long. The germline gives CDR1 LNHDA, CDR2 SQIVND (reference sequence). The chain's CDR3 is CASSPIGGGSNDEQFF.

The chain's CDR3 is CATSSGSANTGELFF. V gene TRBV15 combines with J gene TRBJ2-2. Germline V gene data show CDR1 as LNHNV and CDR2 as YYDKDF (reference sequence). This CDR3 comprises 15 residues.

The chain has TRBV20-1 and TRBJ2-7; TCRdb calls TRBD2, which cannot be checked without DNA. The germline CDR1 and CDR2 sequences are DFQATT and SNEGSKA (reference sequence). The CDR3 spans 15 residues. Here the CDR3 reads CSAPPTGTNLYEQYF.